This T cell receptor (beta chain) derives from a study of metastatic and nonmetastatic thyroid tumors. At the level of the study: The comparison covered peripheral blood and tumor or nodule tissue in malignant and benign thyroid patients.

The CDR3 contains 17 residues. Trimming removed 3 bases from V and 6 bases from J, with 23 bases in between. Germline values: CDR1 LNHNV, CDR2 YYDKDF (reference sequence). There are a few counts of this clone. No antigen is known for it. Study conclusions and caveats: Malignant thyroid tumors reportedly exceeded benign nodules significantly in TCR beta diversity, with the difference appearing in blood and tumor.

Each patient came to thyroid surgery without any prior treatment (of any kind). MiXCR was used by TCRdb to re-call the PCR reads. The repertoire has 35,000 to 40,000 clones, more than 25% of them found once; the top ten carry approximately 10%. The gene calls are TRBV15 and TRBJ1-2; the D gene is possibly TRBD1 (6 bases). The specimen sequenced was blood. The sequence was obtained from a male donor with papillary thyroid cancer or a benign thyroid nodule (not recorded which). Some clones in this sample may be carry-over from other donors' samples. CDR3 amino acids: CATSSTIRQAVADGYTF. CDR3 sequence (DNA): TGTGCCACCAGCAGTACCATCCGACAGGCCGTCGCGGATGGCTACACCTTC.